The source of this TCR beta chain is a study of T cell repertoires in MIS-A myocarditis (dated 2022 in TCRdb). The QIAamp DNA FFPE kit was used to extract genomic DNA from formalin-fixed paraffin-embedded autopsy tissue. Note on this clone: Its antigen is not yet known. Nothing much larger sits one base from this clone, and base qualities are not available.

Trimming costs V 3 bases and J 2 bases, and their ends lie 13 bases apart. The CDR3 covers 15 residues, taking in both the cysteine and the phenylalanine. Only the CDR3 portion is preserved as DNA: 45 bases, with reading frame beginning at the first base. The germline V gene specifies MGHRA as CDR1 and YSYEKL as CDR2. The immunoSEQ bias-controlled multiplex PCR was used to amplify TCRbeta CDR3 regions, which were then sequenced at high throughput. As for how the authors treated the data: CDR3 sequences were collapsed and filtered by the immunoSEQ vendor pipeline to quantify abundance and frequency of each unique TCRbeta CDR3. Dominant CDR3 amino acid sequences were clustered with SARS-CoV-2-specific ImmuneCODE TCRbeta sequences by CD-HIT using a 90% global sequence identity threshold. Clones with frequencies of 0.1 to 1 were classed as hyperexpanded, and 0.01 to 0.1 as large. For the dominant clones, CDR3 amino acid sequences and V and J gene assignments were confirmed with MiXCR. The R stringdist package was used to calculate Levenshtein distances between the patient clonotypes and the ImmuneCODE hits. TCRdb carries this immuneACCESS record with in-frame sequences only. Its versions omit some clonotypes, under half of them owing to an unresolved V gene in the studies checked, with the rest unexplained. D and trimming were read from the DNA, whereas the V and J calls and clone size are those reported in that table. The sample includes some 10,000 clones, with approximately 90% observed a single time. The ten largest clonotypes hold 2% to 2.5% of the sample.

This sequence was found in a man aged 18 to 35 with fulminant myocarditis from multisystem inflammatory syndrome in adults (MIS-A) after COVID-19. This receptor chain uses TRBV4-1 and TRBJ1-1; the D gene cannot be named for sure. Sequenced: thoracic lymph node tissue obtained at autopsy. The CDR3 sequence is CASSHVPDGNTEAFF. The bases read TGCGCCAGCAGCCACGTCCCTGATGGCAACACTGAAGCTTTCTTT.